This T cell receptor beta chain appears in the sequencing data of a study of metastatic and nonmetastatic thyroid tumors. Study-level information: Samples came from malignant and benign thyroid patients, and repertoires were compared across blood and tumor or nodule tissue.

This clone was counted many times. Not a single patient had been given any form of treatment at any point before undergoing thyroid surgery. This CDR3 has 13 amino acids. CDR1 is LGHDT and CDR2 is YNNKEL in the germline V gene (reference sequence). V lost 5 bases and J lost 9, with 17 bases in between. MiXCR re-clonotyped the PCR reads for TCRdb. The data hold roughly 71,000 clones, with less than 20% observed a single time. The clonotype originates from a female donor with papillary thyroid cancer or a benign thyroid nodule (not recorded which). Some clones in this sample may be carry-over from other donors' samples. The chain recombines TRBV3-1 with TRBJ2-7; D is uncertain. The sequenced sample was blood. For the CDR3, the DNA is TGTGCCAGCAGCTCGTCAGCCGCACTGGGGCAGTACTTC. Translated, it gives CASSSSAALGQYF.